The 20 T cell receptor beta chains given below trace back to one sample, sequenced in a study of CD8+ T cells in alopecia areata. Sequencing relied on a cDNA template that was reverse transcribed from extracted RNA. Profiling relied on immunoSEQ multiplex PCR, and the TCRdb table lists in-frame clones only, not all of them. The data hold roughly 150,000 clones, with 45% to 60% observed a single time. This specimen consisted of CD8+ T cells sorted from blood, obtained at week 0. Receptor source: a human donor with alopecia areata.

This clone was seen only a few times. J is TRBJ2-3 and V is TRBV2; tentatively, D is TRBD1 or TRBD2 (6 bases each). Between the trimmed V and J ends, which lost 3 bases and 5 bases, there was a span of 12 bases. The CDR3 runs 14 residues. Germline lookup yields CDR1 SNHLY and CDR2 FYNNEI. This CDR3 is CASSDNREVDTQYF. CDR3 coding DNA: TGTGCCAGCAGTGACAACAGGGAGGTAGATACGCAGTATTTT.

The V call is TRBV4-3, the J call TRBJ1-1, with D perhaps TRBD1 (5 bases). V was clipped by 4 bases and J by 1 base, with 13 bases between them. CDR1 LGHNA and CDR2 YSLEER come from the germline V gene. This CDR3 has 15 amino acids. The CDR3 region is CASSPKSGTNTEAFF. In DNA form, the CDR3 reads TGCGCCAGCAGCCCGAAGTCCGGGACGAACACTGAAGCTTTCTTT.

This clone has more than one count but fewer than ten. The chain is built from TRBV5-6 and TRBJ2-6, with D perhaps matching TRBD2 (6 bases). V gave up 4 bases and J gave up 0 bases, with 11 bases separating them. Looked up from germline, CDR1 is SGHDT and CDR2 is YYEEEE. The CDR3 contains 16 residues. CDR3 protein: CASSLGGYSGANVLTF. DNA of the CDR3: TGTGCCAGCAGCCTCGGGGGTTACTCTGGGGCCAACGTCCTGACTTTC.

This chain uses TRBV27 with TRBJ2-7; D ambiguous. CDR1 and CDR2 from the germline V gene are MNHEY and SMNVEV (reference sequence). Trimming removed 5 bases from V and 3 bases from J, with 11 bases in between. The CDR3 runs 13 residues. The CDR3 sequence: CASSRSLFYEQYF. In DNA, the CDR3 is TGTGCCAGCAGTCGGTCTTTGTTCTACGAGCAGTACTTC.

The V gene is TRBV5-6, the J gene TRBJ1-2; a possible D gene is TRBD1 (5 bases). Trimming took 0 bases from V and 5 from J, leaving 17 bases between them. This CDR3 is 16 amino acids long. CDR1 and CDR2 from the germline V gene are SGHDT and YYEEEE. The CDR3 region has the DNA TGTGCCAGCAGCTTGGATTTGTCGGGGCCTGGGTATGGCTACACCTTC. This sequence encodes CASSLDLSGPGYGYTF.

This chain connects TRBV5-6 to TRBJ2-7; tentative D call: TRBD2 (5 bases). The V end lost 0 bases, the J end lost 6 bases, and 7 bases lay between the germline ends. The CDR3 has 12 residues. The germline gives CDR1 SGHDT, CDR2 YYEEEE. The CDR3 loop reads CASSLGRGEQYF. As DNA, the CDR3 is TGTGCCAGCAGCTTGGGCCGGGGCGAGCAGTACTTC.

As concerns this clone: Other DNA variants within this sample encode the same CDR3. The genes are TRBV10-3 and TRBJ2-2, with D possibly being TRBD2 (6 bases). Germline V gives CDR1 ENHRY, CDR2 SYGVKD. V shed 7 bases and J shed 3 bases, with 9 bases lying between them. The CDR3 is 13 residues long. CDR3: CAITEGDTGELFF. The CDR3, as DNA: TGTGCCATCACGGAGGGCGACACCGGGGAGCTGTTTTTT.

The CDR3 is CASSYTETSTEAFF. The CDR3 nucleotides are TGTGCCAGTTCGTATACGGAAACCTCCACTGAAGCTTTCTTT. This rearrangement joins TRBV25-1 to TRBJ1-1; no firm D call. The CDR3 has 14 amino acids. The V end lost 9 bases, the J end lost 4 bases, and 18 bases lay between the germline ends. Germline V gene lookup returns CDR1 MGHDK and CDR2 SYGVNS.

The V gene is TRBV5-6, the J gene TRBJ2-2; tentatively, D is TRBD1 (6 bases). Germline CDR1 and CDR2: SGHDT and YYEEEE. With 2 bases removed from V and 3 bases from J, the gap between germline ends came to 8 bases. There are 14 residues in the CDR3. Here the CDR3 reads CASSFWTDTGELFF. The CDR3 DNA reads TGTGCCAGCAGCTTCTGGACAGACACCGGGGAGCTGTTTTTT.

In nucleotides, the CDR3 is TGCGCCAGCAGCCAAGATCTGTACACTGAAGCTTTCTTT. Encoded protein: CASSQDLYTEAFF. The chain combines TRBV4-1 with TRBJ1-1; D uncertain. The CDR3 covers 13 residues. V was pared by 0 bases and J by 3 bases, with 5 bases between. CDR1 and CDR2 from the germline V gene are MGHRA and YSYEKL.

In its sample, this clone was seen a few times. The chain recombines TRBV10-3 with TRBJ2-7; D unclear. The CDR3 contains 13 residues. With 10 bases removed from V and 5 bases from J, the gap between germline ends came to 18 bases. The V gene's germline CDR1 is ENHRY and CDR2 SYGVKD. The DNA of the CDR3 is TGTGCCACCTCGTCGGGTAGTGGCGACGAGCAGTACTTC. Its translation is CATSSGSGDEQYF.

The chain has TRBV6-5 and TRBJ2-3; D call uncertain. CDR1 and CDR2 from the germline V gene are MNHEY and SVGAGI. Trimming took off 1 base at V and 0 bases at J, with 8 bases between the two ends. The CDR3 totals 15 residues. CDR3 protein: CASSYYGRSTDTQYF. CDR3 sequence (DNA): TGTGCCAGCAGTTACTATGGCAGGAGCACAGATACGCAGTATTTT.

This clone showed up just a few times. The gene calls are TRBV4-1 and TRBJ1-6; D remains unclear. The length of the CDR3 is 13 residues. The V and J ends lost 0 bases and 6 bases respectively, with 3 bases between them. Germline assignment: CDR1 MGHRA and CDR2 YSYEKL. CDR3 nucleotide sequence: TGCGCCAGCAGCCAAGAGGTTAATTCACCCCTCCACTTT. Encoded protein: CASSQEVNSPLHF.

This rearrangement joins TRBV11-2 to TRBJ1-1; D not certain. Trimming left V 1 base short and J 6 bases short, with 9 bases between. Per germline, CDR1 SGHAT and CDR2 FQNNGV. This CDR3 is 13 amino acids long. CDR3 sequence (DNA): TGTGCCAGCAGCTTAGCTGGGATCCCTGAAGCTTTCTTT. This codes for CASSLAGIPEAFF.

The chain recombines TRBV30 with TRBJ2-3, with 8 bases fitting TRBD1. V trimming: 4 bases; J trimming: 1 base; junction bases outside the gene matches: 1. Germline CDR1 and CDR2: GTSNPN and SVGIG (reference sequence). This CDR3 has 13 amino acids. The DNA for the CDR3 is TGTGCCTGGAAGGACAGGGGCACAGATACGCAGTATTTT. Its translation: CAWKDRGTDTQYF.

The J gene is TRBJ1-4, the V gene TRBV5-1; no firm D call. CDR3 size: 13 residues. Germline CDR1 SGHRS, CDR2 YFSETQ. V lost 3 bases and J 7 bases, leaving 10 bases between the germline ends. CDR3 coding DNA: TGCGCCAGCAGCTCCTCTGGAGGTGAAAAACTGTTTTTT. Residues: CASSSSGGEKLFF.

The J gene is TRBJ2-2, the V gene TRBV25-1, with 8 bases identical to TRBD2. Germline V CDR1 and CDR2: MGHDK, SYGVNS. The ends lost 4 bases at V and 2 bases at J; junction bases unmatched: 9. This CDR3 spans 17 amino acids. The CDR3 loop is CASSGDGRGENTGELFF. The CDR3 DNA reads TGTGCCAGCAGTGGCGACGGGAGGGGCGAAAACACCGGGGAGCTGTTTTTT.

The gene calls are TRBV5-1 and TRBJ2-7; D is unclear. The ends were cut back, 3 bases at V and 4 bases at J, with 14 bases in the middle. Germline V gene data show CDR1 as SGHRS and CDR2 as YFSETQ. This CDR3 is 14 amino acids long. CDR3 residues: CASSYGLGQYEQYF. The DNA of the CDR3 is TGCGCCAGCAGCTACGGGCTAGGGCAATACGAGCAGTACTTC.

The chain employs TRBV13 and TRBJ1-2; 8 bases agree with TRBD1. Germline V CDR1 and CDR2: PRHDT, FYEKMQ (reference sequence). This CDR3 region has 12 residues. Germline trimming cut 5 bases from V and 8 bases from J; bases unmatched to any gene: 4. The CDR3 protein is CASSQQGDGYTF. CDR3 DNA: TGTGCCAGCAGCCAACAGGGGGACGGCTACACCTTC.

The chain recombines TRBV4-3 with TRBJ2-1; D may be TRBD1 (5 bases). The CDR3 contains 17 residues. The germline CDR1 and CDR2 sequences are LGHNA and YSLEER. V was trimmed by 0 bases and J by 7 bases, leaving 19 bases between them. CDR3 bases: TGCGCCAGCAGCCAAGACAGGTCAAACTCCTACAGGAATGAGCAGTTCTTC. This sequence encodes CASSQDRSNSYRNEQFF.